The 5 T cell receptor beta chains in this list originate from one sample, sequenced in a study of identical twins. TCRdb independently ran MiXCR on the 5' RACE reads; one entry per CDR3 protein. In the table there are under 900,000 distinct CDR3 sequences, 9% to 15% of which are singletons. The data also belong to a second study, concerning yellow fever vaccine responses in identical twins.

The sample consisted of PBMCs. Receptors were obtained from a woman younger than 35 in good health.

A few counts support this clonotype. The V call is TRBV29-1, the J call TRBJ2-5; perhaps D is TRBD1 or TRBD2 (5 bases each). V dropped 4 bases and J dropped 0 bases, with 12 bases sitting between them. Germline V CDR1 and CDR2: SQVTM, ANQGSEA. The CDR3 consists of 14 residues. In nucleotides, the CDR3 is TGCAGCGTTGTTTGGGGACCGTACCAAGAGACCCAGTACTTC. Residues: CSVVWGPYQETQYF.

This clonotype was counted a few times. The V gene is TRBV24-1, the J gene TRBJ2-1; D is ambiguous. CDR3 length equals 14 residues. Germline CDR1 and CDR2: KGHDR and SFDVKD. Trimming removed 2 bases from V and 7 bases from J, with 11 bases in between. CDR3 protein: CATSDYSGKNEQFF. The CDR3 coding sequence is TGTGCCACCAGTGATTATAGTGGTAAGAATGAGCAGTTCTTC.

This clonotype occurred a few times. This chain links TRBV28 with TRBJ1-4; no clear D gene. This CDR3 has 12 amino acids. Trimming took off 6 bases at V and 8 bases at J, with 10 bases between the two ends. Germline CDR1 and CDR2: MDHEN and SYDVKM. CDR3 residues: CASRLPGEKLFF. For the CDR3, the DNA is TGTGCCAGCAGACTTCCTGGGGAAAAACTGTTTTTT.

This clonotype has only a few counts. The chain links TRBV29-1 to TRBJ2-7; TRBD2 might be the D (6 bases). The CDR3 sequence is 14 residues long. V lost 4 bases and J 0 bases, leaving 13 bases between the germline ends. Germline loops: CDR1 SQVTM, CDR2 ANQGSEA. CDR3 loop: CSVGRGASSYEQYF. The CDR3, as DNA: TGCAGCGTTGGACGCGGGGCTAGCTCCTACGAGCAGTACTTC.

In this sample, this clonotype turned up a few times. The genes are TRBV6-1 and TRBJ2-1, with TRBD2 identical over 9 bases. Germline V gene data show CDR1 as MNHNS and CDR2 as SASEGT. V shed 5 bases and J 6 bases; nucleotides not matched to a gene: 11. The length of the CDR3 is 16 residues. The CDR3 is CASSPGTSLLGNEQFF. The CDR3 region has the DNA TGTGCCAGCAGTCCGGGGACTAGCTTGTTAGGCAATGAGCAGTTCTTC.